Below are 20 T cell receptor beta chains sequenced from a single sample in a study of neurological immune-mediated disorders. Using its own MiXCR run on the 5' RACE reads, TCRdb lists one record per CDR3 protein. Of some 46,000 distinct CDR3 sequences listed, around 4% were seen once; the top ten hold 5.7%. Sequencing input: PBMCs. The receptor set was obtained from a woman aged 55-70 years with multiple sclerosis.

The rearrangement joins TRBV29-1 to TRBJ2-1; 7 nucleotides match TRBD1. This CDR3 region has 14 residues. Germline trimming cut 7 bases from V and 7 bases from J; bases unmatched to any gene: 13. The germline V gene encodes CDR1 SQVTM and CDR2 ANQGSEA. This chain's CDR3 is CSAGELTGNNEQFF. The CDR3 nucleotides are TGCAGCGCTGGAGAATTGACAGGGAATAATGAGCAGTTCTTC.

The sample holds many counts of this clonotype. This chain connects TRBV3-1 to TRBJ2-7, with a tentative D call TRBD2 (6 bases). Trimming left V 1 base short and J 6 bases short, with 16 bases between. Germline V gene sequence: CDR1 LGHDT, CDR2 YNNKEL (reference sequence). CDR3 length equals 15 residues. The CDR3 DNA sequence: TGTGCCAGCAGCCAAGGACTAGGGCCGGGGCTCGAGCAGTACTTC. Its translation: CASSQGLGPGLEQYF.

The table lists this clonotype with many counts. The chain employs TRBV20-1 and TRBJ2-7, with 7 bases identical to TRBD1. The CDR3 contains 13 residues. Germline V gene data show CDR1 as DFQATT and CDR2 as SNEGSKA (reference sequence). The V segment lost 5 bases and the J segment 3 bases; nucleotides outside the gene matches: 7. CDR3 in DNA: TGCAGTGCTGCGGACAGGCGTAACTACGAGCAGTACTTC. Protein: CSAADRRNYEQYF.

There are many counts of this clonotype. The rearrangement joins TRBV20-1 to TRBJ2-7, with D unresolved. Trimming pared 2 bases from V and 0 bases from J, leaving 11 bases between. The CDR3 extends over 14 amino acids. Germline V lookup: CDR1 DFQATT, CDR2 SNEGSKA (reference sequence). CDR3 protein: CSARSHRISYEQYF. Here the CDR3 DNA reads TGCAGTGCTAGATCGCATCGGATCTCCTACGAGCAGTACTTC.

This clonotype showed up many times. The V call is TRBV20-1, the J call TRBJ2-3, with D perhaps matching TRBD2 (6 bases). Trimming removed 6 bases from V and 0 bases from J, with 10 bases in between. The length of the CDR3 is 13 residues. Per the germline V gene, CDR1 is DFQATT and CDR2 is SNEGSKA (reference sequence). This CDR3 reads CSAGGFSTDTQYF. In nucleotides, the CDR3 is TGCAGTGCCGGGGGATTTAGCACAGATACGCAGTATTTT.

Many counts were recorded for this clonotype. V gene TRBV20-1 combines with J gene TRBJ1-1; TRBD1 is a possible D gene (5 bases). V was clipped by 6 bases and J by 4 bases, with 18 bases between them. Germline CDR1 is DFQATT and CDR2 is SNEGSKA (reference sequence). CDR3 length: 14 amino acids. CDR3 coding DNA: TGCAGTGCCCAAGTATTCGGGGCTGTCACTGAAGCTTTCTTT. The encoded protein is CSAQVFGAVTEAFF.

This clonotype was picked up many times. CDR3 loop: CASSPGTSQFTDTQYF. CDR3 DNA: TGTGCCAGCAGCCCTGGGACTAGCCAATTCACAGATACGCAGTATTTT. This chain uses TRBV11-2 with TRBJ2-3; 9 positions match TRBD2. The CDR3 length is 16 residues. In germline, CDR1 is SGHAT, CDR2 FQNNGV. Losses at the gene ends were 5 bases for V and 2 bases for J; bases not matched to a gene: 8.

This clonotype was seen ten or more times. This chain connects TRBV3-1 to TRBJ1-4, with D maybe TRBD1 (5 bases). Germline lookup yields CDR1 LGHDT and CDR2 YNNKEL (reference sequence). The CDR3 extends over 15 amino acids. V gave up 0 bases and J gave up 5 bases, with 10 bases separating them. The CDR3 region has the DNA TGTGCCAGCAGCCAAGACAGGGCCGCGAATGAAAAACTGTTTTTT. Translated: CASSQDRAANEKLFF.

This clonotype has ten or more counts. The rearrangement joins TRBV5-1 to TRBJ2-3; 8 bases line up with TRBD2. The CDR3 has 14 residues. The germline V gene encodes CDR1 SGHRS and CDR2 YFSETQ. Losses at the gene ends were 2 bases for V and 6 bases for J; bases not matched to a gene: 5. This chain's CDR3 is CASSLGLASDTQYF. For the CDR3, the DNA is TGCGCCAGCAGCTTAGGACTAGCTTCGGATACGCAGTATTTT. Based on the CDR3 plus reference TRBV5-1 and TRBJ2-3, the full variable domain is KAGVTQTPRYLIKTRGQQVTLSCSPISGHRSVSWYQQTPGQGLQFLFEYFSETQRNKGNFPGRFSGRQFSNSRSEMNVSTLELGDSALYLCASSLGLASDTQYFGPGTRLTVL.

This clonotype has just a few counts. The chain combines TRBV20-1 with TRBJ2-1; TRBD2 is a possible D gene (6 bases). CDR1 is DFQATT and CDR2 is SNEGSKA in the germline V gene (reference sequence). This CDR3 comprises 12 residues. V was trimmed by 5 bases and J by 6 bases, leaving 11 bases between them. CDR3 amino acids: CSAGGNGNEQFF. The CDR3 nucleotides are TGCAGTGCTGGGGGGAATGGCAATGAGCAGTTCTTC.

This clonotype was counted ten times or more. The V and J genes are TRBV5-1 and TRBJ2-7, with D unresolved. Germline CDR1 SGHRS, CDR2 YFSETQ. Trimming stripped 0 bases from V and 4 bases from J, with 14 bases between. The CDR3 consists of 15 residues. This CDR3 is CASSLEFPYSYEQYF. The CDR3 DNA is TGCGCCAGCAGCTTGGAGTTCCCCTATTCTTACGAGCAGTACTTC.

The table lists this clonotype with many counts. This chain uses TRBV20-1 with TRBJ2-4, with 14 bases identical to TRBD2. The CDR3 loop spans 18 amino acids. V lost 5 bases, J lost 0 bases, and 9 bases stayed unmatched. Germline CDR1 is DFQATT and CDR2 is SNEGSKA (reference sequence). The CDR3 sequence is CSALMTSGGDLAKNIQYF. The CDR3 bases are TGCAGTGCTTTAATGACTAGCGGGGGGGATCTAGCCAAAAACATTCAGTACTTC.

This clonotype was seen at least ten times. The rearrangement uses TRBV10-1 and TRBJ2-2, with TRBD2 matching over 7 bases. Trimming took 9 bases from V and 5 from J; bases not matched to a gene: 6. Germline V CDR1 and CDR2: WNHNN, SYGVQD (reference sequence). This CDR3 comprises 13 residues. The CDR3 region has the DNA TGCGCCAGTAGCGGGTTTAGGACCGGGGAGCTGTTTTTT. This translates into CASSGFRTGELFF.

This clonotype came up many times. V usage is TRBV3-1 and J usage is TRBJ2-7, with 9 bases aligning to TRBD1. CDR3 length: 16 residues. Trimming removed 4 bases from V and 3 bases from J; junction bases left unmatched: 10. Germline lookup yields CDR1 LGHDT and CDR2 YNNKEL (reference sequence). CDR3 nucleotide sequence: TGTGCCAGCAGCCCAAGGGGACAGGGAATCGGCTACGAGCAGTACTTC. Its protein product is CASSPRGQGIGYEQYF.

This clonotype was counted ten times or more. The chain is built from TRBV29-1 and TRBJ2-3; D is perhaps TRBD2 (5 bases). The V and J ends lost 4 bases and 3 bases respectively, with 8 bases between them. The CDR3 covers 12 residues. CDR1 is SQVTM, CDR2 ANQGSEA, per germline. CDR3 bases: TGCAGCGTTGTATGGAGGACAGATACGCAGTATTTT. Translated: CSVVWRTDTQYF.

This clonotype was recorded many times. This chain connects TRBV20-1 to TRBJ2-7, with 10 bases matching TRBD2. The germline CDR1 and CDR2 sequences are DFQATT and SNEGSKA (reference sequence). The CDR3 runs 14 residues. V lost 6 bases to trimming and J lost 3 bases; unmatched junction nucleotides: 8. The CDR3 nucleotides read TGCAGTGCGACAGCGGGGGGGCAGAGCTACGAGCAGTACTTC. It translates to CSATAGGQSYEQYF.

The chain carries TRBV20-1 and TRBJ2-3, with 8 nucleotides matching TRBD2. The V segment lost 6 bases and the J segment 4 bases; nucleotides outside the gene matches: 3. The CDR3 contains 12 residues. Looked up from germline, CDR1 is DFQATT and CDR2 is SNEGSKA (reference sequence). CDR3 in amino acids: CSAPGGSDTQYF. The CDR3 coding sequence is TGCAGTGCCCCGGGAGGGTCAGATACGCAGTATTTT.

Points on this clonotype: A read error may be the cause here, since a much bigger clone is one base away. The chain couples TRBV9 to TRBJ2-5; D gene ambiguous. The CDR3 loop spans 12 amino acids. Per the germline V gene, CDR1 is SGDLS and CDR2 is YYNGEE. V lost 5 bases to trimming and J lost 2 bases, with 7 bases between them. The CDR3 sequence is CASRVRQETQYF. The CDR3 nucleotides are TGTGCCAGCAGGGTGAGACAAGAGACCCAGTACTTC.

This clonotype has only one observation. This sequence joins TRBV20-1 and TRBJ2-3, with D maybe TRBD2 (6 bases). The CDR3 extends over 16 amino acids. Germline CDR1 reads DFQATT; CDR2 reads SNEGSKA (reference sequence). V lost 4 bases, J lost 2 bases, and 19 bases lay in between. CDR3 in amino acids: CSAKSGGQVHTDTQYF. The CDR3, as DNA: TGCAGTGCTAAGAGCGGAGGGCAGGTACACACAGATACGCAGTATTTT.

This clonotype was counted at least ten times. The chain joins TRBV7-2 to TRBJ1-4; D gene ambiguous. Trimming stripped 1 base from V and 8 bases from J, with 8 bases between. The CDR3 sequence is 13 residues long. Germline CDR1 and CDR2: SGHTA and FQGNSA. The CDR3 region has the DNA TGTGCCAGCAGCTTAGGGTTCGGGGAAAAACTGTTTTTT. Translation gives CASSLGFGEKLFF.